This T cell receptor (beta chain) was sequenced in a study of CD8 T cells in Susac syndrome. Germline V CDR1 and CDR2: SQVTM, ANQGSEA. J gave up 0 bases and V 2 bases, and 7 bases lay outside the gene matches. This CDR3 spans 16 amino acids. The authors reverse transcribed roughly 0.5 to 1 ug RNA with random hexamers. MiXCR, applied by TCRdb to the immunoSEQ multiplex PCR reads, yields one record per CDR3 protein. The table has about 160,000 distinct CDR3 sequences, roughly 95% seen once. The sequenced sample consisted of CD4+ T cells from PBMCs. This sequence joins TRBV29-1 and TRBJ1-2; 9 bases match TRBD1. The receptor comes from a human donor with Susac syndrome. The CDR3 loop reads CSVEFGTGRANYGYTF. Here the CDR3 DNA reads TGCAGCGTTGAATTCGGGACAGGGAGGGCTAACTATGGCTACACCTTC.